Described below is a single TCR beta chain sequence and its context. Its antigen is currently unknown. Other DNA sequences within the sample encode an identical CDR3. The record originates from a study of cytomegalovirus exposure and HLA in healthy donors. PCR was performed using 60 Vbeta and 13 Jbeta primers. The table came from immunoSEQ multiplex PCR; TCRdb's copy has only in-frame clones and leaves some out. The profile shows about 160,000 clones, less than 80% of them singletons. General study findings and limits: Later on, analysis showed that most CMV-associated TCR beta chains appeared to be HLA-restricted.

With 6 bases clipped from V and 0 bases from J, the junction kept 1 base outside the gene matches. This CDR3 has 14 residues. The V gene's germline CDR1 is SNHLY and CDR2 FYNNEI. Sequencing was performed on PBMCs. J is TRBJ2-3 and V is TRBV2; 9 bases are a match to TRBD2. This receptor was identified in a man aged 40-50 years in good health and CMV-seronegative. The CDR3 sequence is CASSGLASTDTQYF. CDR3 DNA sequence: TGTGCCAGCAGCGGACTAGCGAGCACAGATACGCAGTATTTT.